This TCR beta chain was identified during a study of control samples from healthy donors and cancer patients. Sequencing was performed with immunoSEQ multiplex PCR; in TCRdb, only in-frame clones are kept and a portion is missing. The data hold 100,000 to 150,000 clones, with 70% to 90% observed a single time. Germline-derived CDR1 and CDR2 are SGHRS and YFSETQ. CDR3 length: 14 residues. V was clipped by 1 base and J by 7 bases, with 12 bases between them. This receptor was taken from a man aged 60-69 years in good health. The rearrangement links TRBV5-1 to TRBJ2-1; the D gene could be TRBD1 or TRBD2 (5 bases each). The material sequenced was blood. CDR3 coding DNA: TGCGCCAGCAGCTTGTTTCTCGAGGGGAATGAGCAGTTCTTC. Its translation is CASSLFLEGNEQFF.